The 22 T cell receptor beta chains in this list originate from one sample, sequenced in a study of memory CD4+ T cells and cytomegalovirus serostatus. The sort gate was single viable CD3+CD4+CD8-CD45RO+ cells for memory CD4+ T cells. The data were produced by immunoSEQ multiplex PCR, yet TCRdb's version contains in-frame clones alone and is incomplete. Found here are around 63,000 clones, over 70% of them singletons; the top ten hold approximately 0.53%. The specimen sequenced was memory CD4+ T cells from blood. All receptors derive from an adult in good health and CMV-seronegative. Some clones in this sample may be carry-over from other donors' samples.

The rearrangement links TRBV29-1 to TRBJ2-1; TRBD1 might be the D (5 bases). CDR1 SQVTM and CDR2 ANQGSEA come from the germline V gene. The CDR3 runs 14 residues. Trimming stripped 3 bases from V and 1 base from J, with 10 bases between. CDR3 sequence (DNA): TGCAGCGTTGATAACAGGAAATCCTACAATGAGCAGTTCTTC. Translation gives CSVDNRKSYNEQFF.

V gene TRBV11-3 combines with J gene TRBJ1-3; D unclear. Trimming took 8 bases from V and 4 from J, leaving 9 bases between them. Germline V gives CDR1 SGHNT, CDR2 YENEEA. This CDR3 contains 12 residues. CDR3 sequence reads: CASSGGGNTIYF. CDR3 bases: TGTGCCAGCTCGGGCGGAGGAAACACCATATATTTT.

This clone has only a few counts. This rearrangement joins TRBV5-6 to TRBJ1-2; D gene unclear. V was clipped by 4 bases and J by 1 base, with 14 bases between them. CDR3 length equals 15 residues. The germline CDR1 and CDR2 sequences are SGHDT and YYEEEE. The CDR3 sequence: CASSPRRGVNYGYTF. As DNA, the CDR3 is TGTGCCAGCAGCCCTCGTCGTGGAGTTAACTATGGCTACACCTTC.

The J gene is TRBJ2-1, the V gene TRBV30; D is unclear. Between the trimmed V and J ends, which lost 4 bases and 4 bases, there was a span of 11 bases. The CDR3 extends over 13 amino acids. The germline CDR1 and CDR2 sequences are GTSNPN and SVGIG (reference sequence). CDR3 nucleotides: TGTGCCTGGACTCTAACCGGGTACAATGAGCAGTTCTTC. It codes for CAWTLTGYNEQFF. The complete variable domain, with remaining parts taken from reference TRBV30 and TRBJ2-1, reads SQTIHQWPATLVQPVGSPLSLECTVEGTSNPNLYWYRQAAGRGLQLLFYSVGIGQISSEVPQNLSASRPQDRQFILSSKKLLLSDSGFYLCAWTLTGYNEQFFGPGTRLTVL.

The V gene is TRBV5-1, the J gene TRBJ2-3; tentative D call: TRBD1 (6 bases). Germline lookup yields CDR1 SGHRS and CDR2 YFSETQ. The CDR3 has 14 amino acids. V was trimmed by 4 bases and J by 3 bases, leaving 12 bases between them. The CDR3 region is CASSGLQGTDTQYF. In nucleotides, the CDR3 is TGCGCCAGCAGCGGTTTGCAGGGGACAGATACGCAGTATTTT.

Regarding this clone: The sample carries other DNA sequences with the same CDR3. The chain carries TRBV5-1 and TRBJ1-4; unclear D gene. CDR3 size: 14 residues. Germline V gives CDR1 SGHRS, CDR2 YFSETQ. Trimming took 0 bases from V and 0 from J, leaving 3 bases between them. DNA for the CDR3: TGCGCCAGCAGCTTGGGTGCAACTAATGAAAAACTGTTTTTT. It codes for CASSLGATNEKLFF. The full variable domain, with the rest looked up from reference TRBV5-1 and TRBJ1-4, is KAGVTQTPRYLIKTRGQQVTLSCSPISGHRSVSWYQQTPGQGLQFLFEYFSETQRNKGNFPGRFSGRQFSNSRSEMNVSTLELGDSALYLCASSLGATNEKLFFGSGTQLSVL.

This chain links TRBV11-1 with TRBJ2-1, with D perhaps matching TRBD2 (5 bases). The CDR3 has 15 amino acids. Germline CDR1 reads SGHAT; CDR2 reads FQDESV (reference sequence). Trimming took 5 bases from V and 8 from J, leaving 19 bases between them. CDR3 DNA: TGTGCCAGCAGCAAAGCCGGAGGCCCAGGATATGAGCAGTTCTTC. Encoded protein: CASSKAGGPGYEQFF.

This chain joins TRBV4-1 and TRBJ2-7; D possibly corresponds to TRBD1 (6 bases). Trimming stripped 3 bases from V and 2 bases from J, with 14 bases between. Germline V gene data show CDR1 as MGHRA and CDR2 as YSYEKL. The CDR3 is 15 residues long. The CDR3 protein is CASSQWGHGTYEQYF. The CDR3 DNA reads as TGCGCCAGCAGCCAGTGGGGACACGGTACCTACGAGCAGTACTTC.

This sequence joins TRBV18 and TRBJ2-5; D is perhaps TRBD2 (7 bases). The germline CDR1 and CDR2 sequences are KGHSH and LQKENI. CDR3 length: 16 residues. The ends were cut back, 3 bases at V and 1 base at J, with 15 bases in the middle. CDR3 nucleotides: TGTGCCAGCTCACCCCCCGGGGGAGGGGGCCAAGAGACCCAGTACTTC. It is translated as CASSPPGGGGQETQYF.

The V call is TRBV2, the J call TRBJ1-5; 10 nucleotides match TRBD1. The CDR3 is 13 residues long. With V trimmed by 8 bases and J by 6 bases, 4 bases remained unmatched. CDR1 SNHLY and CDR2 FYNNEI come from the germline V gene. The CDR3 DNA reads as TGTGCCAGCGACAGGGGGCGAGGTCAGCCCCAGCATTTT. Encoded protein: CASDRGRGQPQHF.

This clone occurred a few times. The V and J genes are TRBV5-6 and TRBJ2-3; the D is unclear. From germline, CDR1 is SGHDT and CDR2 YYEEEE. V was pared by 1 base and J by 3 bases, with 9 bases between. This CDR3 is built from 14 residues. CDR3 coding DNA: TGTGCCAGCAGCTTGAGGCCGGATACAGATACGCAGTATTTT. The encoded protein is CASSLRPDTDTQYF.

V usage is TRBV5-4 and J usage is TRBJ2-3, with TRBD2 matching 15 bases. The germline V gene encodes CDR1 SGHNT and CDR2 YYREEE (reference sequence). The CDR3 spans 18 residues. J gave up 1 base and V 4 bases, and 7 bases lay outside the gene matches. CDR3 loop: CASSLGTSGRPRTDTQYF. DNA for the CDR3: TGTGCCAGCAGCCTCGGGACTAGCGGGAGGCCCCGCACAGATACGCAGTATTTT.

The rearrangement joins TRBV5-1 to TRBJ2-2; D might be TRBD2 (7 bases). The germline V gene encodes CDR1 SGHRS and CDR2 YFSETQ. V shed 0 bases and J shed 9 bases, with 15 bases lying between them. CDR3 length: 15 amino acids. The CDR3 DNA reads as TGCGCCAGCAGCTTGGAGGGGGGGCGCATCCGGGAGCTGTTTTTT. This codes for CASSLEGGRIRELFF.

As DNA, the CDR3 is TGTGCCAGTAGTAAAGGGCAGGGGGCCCAAGATACGCAGTATTTT. It encodes CASSKGQGAQDTQYF. The chain uses TRBV19 and TRBJ2-3; 8 nucleotides line up with TRBD1. Germline values: CDR1 LNHDA, CDR2 SQIVND (reference sequence). The CDR3 extends over 15 amino acids. V trimming: 4 bases; J trimming: 5 bases; junction bases outside the gene matches: 8.

The gene calls are TRBV9 and TRBJ2-5, with 10 bases matching TRBD2. This CDR3 comprises 15 residues. V was clipped by 2 bases and J by 5 bases; unmatched bases: 6. CDR1 SGDLS and CDR2 YYNGEE come from the germline V gene. This CDR3 is CASSVTGTSEETQYF. In DNA form, the CDR3 reads TGTGCCAGCAGCGTCACCGGGACTAGCGAGGAGACCCAGTACTTC. Using reference TRBV9 and TRBJ2-5 for the parts outside the CDR3, the full variable domain is DSGVTQTPKHLITATGQRVTLRCSPRSGDLSVYWYQQSLDQGLQFLIQYYNGEERAKGNILERFSAQQFPDLHSELNLSSLELGDSALYFCASSVTGTSEETQYFGPGTRLLVL.

The V and J genes are TRBV5-1 and TRBJ1-1; D gene uncertain. The ends were cut back, 0 bases at V and 0 bases at J, with 6 bases in the middle. This CDR3 has 14 residues. From germline, CDR1 is SGHRS and CDR2 YFSETQ. In DNA, the CDR3 is TGCGCCAGCAGCTTGGGGTCAGTGAACACTGAAGCTTTCTTT. It specifies CASSLGSVNTEAFF.

The chain is built from TRBV7-3 and TRBJ1-1; unclear D gene. Germline loops: CDR1 SGHTA, CDR2 FQGTGA. Trimming pared 0 bases from V and 7 bases from J, leaving 9 bases between. The CDR3 contains 13 residues. CDR3 nucleotide sequence: TGTGCCAGCAGCTTAACGTCGGAGCATGAAGCTTTCTTT. Protein: CASSLTSEHEAFF.

The chain is built from TRBV18 and TRBJ1-1, with 8 bases identical to TRBD1. This CDR3 spans 15 amino acids. V shed 3 bases and J 1 base; nucleotides not matched to a gene: 4. Germline V gene sequence: CDR1 KGHSH, CDR2 LQKENI. CDR3 sequence reads: CASSPMTGANTEAFF. The CDR3 DNA is TGTGCCAGCTCACCTATGACAGGGGCGAACACTGAAGCTTTCTTT. Using reference TRBV18 and TRBJ1-1 for the parts outside the CDR3, the full variable domain is NAGVMQNPRHLVRRRGQEARLRCSPMKGHSHVYWYRQLPEEGLKFMVYLQKENIIDESGMPKERFSAEFPKEGPSILRIQQVVRGDSAAYFCASSPMTGANTEAFFGQGTRLTVV.

The J gene is TRBJ1-1, the V gene TRBV6-1; a possible D gene is TRBD1 (5 bases). The CDR3 consists of 14 residues. Trimming took 1 base from V and 5 from J, leaving 11 bases between them. Germline lookup yields CDR1 MNHNS and CDR2 SASEGT. CDR3 loop: CASSEGQGETEAFF. Written as DNA, the CDR3 is TGTGCCAGCAGTGAAGGGCAGGGTGAAACTGAAGCTTTCTTT.

The V and J genes are TRBV5-1 and TRBJ1-1, with 8 bases identical to TRBD1. The CDR3 loop spans 14 amino acids. The ends lost 1 base at V and 3 bases at J; junction bases unmatched: 2. Germline V gene data show CDR1 as SGHRS and CDR2 as YFSETQ. The chain's CDR3 is CASSLTGGDTEAFF. Written as DNA, the CDR3 is TGCGCCAGCAGCTTGACAGGGGGGGACACTGAAGCTTTCTTT.

This clone was picked up a small number of times. V and J are TRBV5-1 and TRBJ2-7; D is undetermined. Trimming pared 4 bases from V and 5 bases from J, leaving 13 bases between. This CDR3 region has 13 residues. The germline CDR1 and CDR2 sequences are SGHRS and YFSETQ. The CDR3 nucleotides read TGCGCCAGCAGCGGGCAGAGGTTCGACGAGCAGTACTTC. Protein product: CASSGQRFDEQYF.

This clone was counted a single time. This rearrangement joins TRBV28 to TRBJ1-4; no clear D. The CDR3 contains 16 residues. V lost 4 bases and J lost 15, with 27 bases in between. From germline, CDR1 is MDHEN and CDR2 SYDVKM. The CDR3 here is CASSSRAGSAPVRVFF. The CDR3 DNA follows: TGTGCCAGCAGTTCCCGCGCCGGTTCGGCCCCCGTAAGGGTGTTTTTT.